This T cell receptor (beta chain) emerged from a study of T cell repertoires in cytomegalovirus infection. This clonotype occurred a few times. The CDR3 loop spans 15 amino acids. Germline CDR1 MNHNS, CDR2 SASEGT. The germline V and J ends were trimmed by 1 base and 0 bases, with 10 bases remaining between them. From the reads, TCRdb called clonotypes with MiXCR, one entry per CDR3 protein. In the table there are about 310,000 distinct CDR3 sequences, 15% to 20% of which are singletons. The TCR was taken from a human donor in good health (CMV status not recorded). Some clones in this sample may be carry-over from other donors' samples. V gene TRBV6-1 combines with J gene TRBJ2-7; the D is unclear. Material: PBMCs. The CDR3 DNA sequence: TGTGCCAGCAGTGAAGGCGGAGCAAGCTCCTACGAGCAGTACTTC. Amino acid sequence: CASSEGGASSYEQYF.